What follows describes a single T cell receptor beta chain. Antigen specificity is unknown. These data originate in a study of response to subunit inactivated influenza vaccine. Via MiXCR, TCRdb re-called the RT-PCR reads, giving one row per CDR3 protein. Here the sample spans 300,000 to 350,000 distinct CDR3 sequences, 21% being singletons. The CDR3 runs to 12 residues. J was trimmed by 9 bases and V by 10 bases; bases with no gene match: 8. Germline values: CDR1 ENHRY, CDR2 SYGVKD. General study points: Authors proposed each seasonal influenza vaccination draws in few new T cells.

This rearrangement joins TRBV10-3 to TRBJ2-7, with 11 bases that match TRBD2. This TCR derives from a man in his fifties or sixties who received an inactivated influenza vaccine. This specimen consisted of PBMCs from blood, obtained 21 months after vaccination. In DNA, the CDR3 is TGTGCCACCACTAGCGGGAGTGGTGGGCAGTACTTC. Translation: CATTSGSGGQYF.